Shown below are 21 T cell receptor beta chains from a single sample sequenced in a study of cytomegalovirus exposure and HLA in healthy donors. The primer mix had 60 Vbeta and 13 Jbeta primers. Measured with immunoSEQ multiplex PCR; TCRdb has only the in-frame clones, and not every one. This table has over 200,000 clones, over 65% appearing once. The sequenced sample was PBMCs. These receptors originate from a woman aged 55-70 years in good health and CMV-seropositive.

This rearrangement joins TRBV30 to TRBJ1-4, with unresolved D. V was trimmed by 0 bases and J by 8 bases, leaving 10 bases between them. CDR1 and CDR2 (germline): GTSNPN, SVGIG (reference sequence). The CDR3 length is 13 residues. This CDR3 is CAWSVLPGEKLFF. CDR3 nucleotide sequence: TGTGCCTGGAGTGTACTTCCGGGAGAAAAACTGTTTTTT.

This clone showed up just a few times. CDR3 sequence: CASQGAGKLFF. The CDR3 nucleotides are TGTGCCAGCCAGGGGGCCGGGAAACTGTTTTTT. The genes are TRBV28 and TRBJ1-4, with TRBD1 matching over 8 bases. Trimming cost V 8 bases and J 11 bases; bases outside gene matches: 4. CDR3 length equals 11 residues. The V gene's germline CDR1 is MDHEN and CDR2 SYDVKM. Full variable domain (remainder filled in from reference TRBV28 and TRBJ1-4): DVKVTQSSRYLVKRTGEKVFLECVQDMDHENMFWYRQDPGLGLRLIYFSYDVKMKEKGDIPEGYSVSREKKERFSLILESASTNQTSMYLCASQGAGKLFFGSGTQLSVL.

The chain is built from TRBV29-1 and TRBJ1-3; 7 nucleotides line up with TRBD1. The junction had 7 bases not matched to a gene; V was cut back by 7 bases and J by 1 base. CDR1 is SQVTM and CDR2 is ANQGSEA in the germline V gene. The CDR3 runs to 14 residues. CDR3 bases: TGCAGCGCCTACAACAGGGGATCTGGAAACACCATATATTTT. This codes for CSAYNRGSGNTIYF.

The chain employs TRBV5-4 and TRBJ1-2, with D perhaps matching TRBD1 (6 bases). Germline CDR1 SGHNT, CDR2 YYREEE (reference sequence). Between the trimmed V and J ends, which lost 3 bases and 6 bases, there was a span of 12 bases. This CDR3 is built from 13 residues. CDR3 in DNA: TGTGCCAGCAGCTCCAGGGGAAGGGATGGCTACACCTTC. The encoded protein is CASSSRGRDGYTF.

CDR3: CASSTSGRSTEAFF. The CDR3 nucleotides are TGTGCCAGCAGTACCAGCGGGCGGAGCACTGAAGCTTTCTTT. V usage is TRBV2 and J usage is TRBJ1-1; no firm D call. CDR3 size: 14 residues. V gave up 5 bases and J gave up 4 bases, with 14 bases separating them. Germline CDR1 reads SNHLY; CDR2 reads FYNNEI. The variable domain in full, with the rest retrieved from reference TRBV2 and TRBJ1-1, is EPEVTQTPSHQVTQMGQEVILRCVPISNHLYFYWYRQILGQKVEFLVSFYNNEISEKSEIFDDQFSVERPDGSNFTLKIRSTKLEDSAMYFCASSTSGRSTEAFFGQGTRLTVV.

The chain has TRBV15 and TRBJ1-2, with TRBD1 matching 7 bases. The CDR3 is 16 amino acids. Per germline, CDR1 LNHNV and CDR2 YYDKDF (reference sequence). With V trimmed by 0 bases and J by 7 bases, 11 bases remained unmatched. The CDR3 nucleotides are TGTGCCACCAGCAGAGAATTAAGCCGACAGGGCTCTGGCTACACCTTC. Amino acids: CATSRELSRQGSGYTF.

This sequence joins TRBV10-3 and TRBJ2-5; 12 nucleotides align to TRBD2. Trimming at V came to 3 bases and at J to 5 bases, leaving 4 bases not matched to a gene. CDR3 size: 15 residues. CDR1 and CDR2 (germline): ENHRY, SYGVKD. CDR3 in amino acids: CAISELAGGRETQYF. The CDR3 DNA follows: TGTGCCATCAGTGAACTAGCGGGAGGTAGGGAGACCCAGTACTTC.

V and J are TRBV4-1 and TRBJ2-7, with 10 bases fitting TRBD1. This CDR3 is built from 16 residues. The germline V gene has CDR1 MGHRA and CDR2 YSYEKL. V was clipped by 1 base and J by 2 bases; unmatched bases: 5. The CDR3 nucleotides read TGCGCCAGCAGCCAAGGCACCGGGACAGGGGCCTACGAGCAGTACTTC. Translated, it gives CASSQGTGTGAYEQYF.

Only a few counts were recorded for this clone. The chain is built from TRBV4-1 and TRBJ2-2; tentatively, D is TRBD1 (5 bases). V was clipped by 1 base and J by 6 bases, with 9 bases between them. CDR1 is MGHRA, CDR2 YSYEKL, per germline. The CDR3 has 14 amino acids. CDR3 sequence: CASSQAGKSGELFF. The CDR3 nucleotides read TGCGCCAGCAGCCAAGCAGGGAAGTCCGGGGAGCTGTTTTTT.

The chain has TRBV18 and TRBJ2-3, with TRBD2 matching 8 bases. The V gene end was trimmed by 3 bases and the J gene end by 5 bases; junction bases not matched to a gene: 10. This CDR3 is built from 16 residues. Germline assignment: CDR1 KGHSH and CDR2 LQKENI. The CDR3 sequence: CASSPTSGHIGDTQYF. As DNA, the CDR3 is TGTGCCAGCTCACCCACTAGCGGCCATATCGGAGATACGCAGTATTTT. The complete variable domain, with remaining parts taken from reference TRBV18 and TRBJ2-3, reads NAGVMQNPRHLVRRRGQEARLRCSPMKGHSHVYWYRQLPEEGLKFMVYLQKENIIDESGMPKERFSAEFPKEGPSILRIQQVVRGDSAAYFCASSPTSGHIGDTQYFGPGTRLTVL.

The gene calls are TRBV5-4 and TRBJ2-7; 7 bases map to TRBD1. This CDR3 has 13 amino acids. Trimming took 4 bases from V and 3 from J; bases not matched to a gene: 4. The germline V gene has CDR1 SGHNT and CDR2 YYREEE (reference sequence). The DNA of the CDR3 is TGTGCCAGCAGCGGTCCAGGGGGCTACGAGCAGTACTTC. Translating it yields CASSGPGGYEQYF.

The V call is TRBV10-3, the J call TRBJ2-3, with 10 bases fitting TRBD1. The CDR3 totals 17 residues. Looked up from germline, CDR1 is ENHRY and CDR2 is SYGVKD. Trimming took 1 base from V and 4 from J; bases not matched to a gene: 8. CDR3 coding DNA: TGTGCCATCAGTGAGTTGGCCGGGACAGGGGATCCAGATACGCAGTATTTT. Encoded protein: CAISELAGTGDPDTQYF.

J is TRBJ1-1 and V is TRBV19, with D maybe TRBD1 (5 bases). Trimming stripped 7 bases from V and 0 bases from J, with 15 bases between. The CDR3 has 15 amino acids. Per germline, CDR1 LNHDA and CDR2 SQIVND (reference sequence). The CDR3 protein is CASTDHKGMNTEAFF. The CDR3 DNA follows: TGTGCCAGTACCGACCATAAGGGGATGAACACTGAAGCTTTCTTT.

This clone came up once. The chain is built from TRBV28 and TRBJ1-5, with D unresolved. Germline lookup yields CDR1 MDHEN and CDR2 SYDVKM. V gave up 3 bases and J gave up 7 bases, with 16 bases separating them. The CDR3 loop spans 15 amino acids. The CDR3 DNA sequence: TGTGCCAGCAGTTTGATTGTAGGGAGTCGGCAGCCCCAGCATTTT. Its translation: CASSLIVGSRQPQHF.

The table lists this clone with a few counts. The rearrangement joins TRBV5-6 to TRBJ2-6, with 8 positions matching TRBD1. Germline CDR1 SGHDT, CDR2 YYEEEE. The CDR3 loop spans 16 amino acids. The V segment lost 4 bases and the J segment 4 bases; nucleotides outside the gene matches: 7. DNA of the CDR3: TGTGCCAGCAGCACGACAGGGGTGAGGGGGGCCAACGTCCTGACTTTC. Translation gives CASSTTGVRGANVLTF.

The rearrangement joins TRBV5-1 to TRBJ1-1; the D is unclear. Germline assignment: CDR1 SGHRS and CDR2 YFSETQ. V dropped 4 bases and J dropped 0 bases, with 10 bases sitting between them. The CDR3 has 14 amino acids. CDR3 nucleotides: TGCGCCAGCAGCGACGCGGGTCTGAACACTGAAGCTTTCTTT. The encoded protein is CASSDAGLNTEAFF. Variable domain in full (rest from reference TRBV5-1 and TRBJ1-1): KAGVTQTPRYLIKTRGQQVTLSCSPISGHRSVSWYQQTPGQGLQFLFEYFSETQRNKGNFPGRFSGRQFSNSRSEMNVSTLELGDSALYLCASSDAGLNTEAFFGQGTRLTVV.

CDR3 sequence reads: CASSPVREGNQPQHF. CDR3 coding DNA: TGTGCCAGTAGTCCCGTCAGGGAGGGCAATCAGCCCCAGCATTTT. The chain links TRBV19 to TRBJ1-5; TRBD1 is a possible D gene (5 bases). Trimming took off 5 bases at V and 2 bases at J, with 13 bases between the two ends. Per germline, CDR1 LNHDA and CDR2 SQIVND (reference sequence). CDR3 length: 15 amino acids.

The chain employs TRBV5-1 and TRBJ1-2; TRBD1 aligns across 10 bases. The CDR3 spans 13 residues. Trimming took 6 bases from V and 7 from J; bases not matched to a gene: 6. Germline loops: CDR1 SGHRS, CDR2 YFSETQ. The CDR3 DNA follows: TGCGCCAGCAAAGGGACAGGGGTTAGTGGCTACACCTTC. Encoded protein: CASKGTGVSGYTF.

This clone has only a few counts. The chain carries TRBV5-6 and TRBJ1-1; possibly TRBD1 for D (5 bases). Germline V gene data show CDR1 as SGHDT and CDR2 as YYEEEE. CDR3 length equals 15 residues. V was cut by 3 bases and J by 4 bases, with 16 bases left in between. DNA of the CDR3: TGTGCCAGCAGCTCGGGACTCTCCTTCGCCACTGAAGCTTTCTTT. Protein: CASSSGLSFATEAFF.

The chain links TRBV11-2 to TRBJ2-7, with TRBD1 matching 12 bases. There are 16 residues in the CDR3. Germline V CDR1 and CDR2: SGHAT, FQNNGV. The V segment lost 5 bases and the J segment 0 bases; nucleotides outside the gene matches: 5. CDR3 sequence: CASSPGQGASSYEQYF. CDR3 in DNA: TGTGCCAGCAGCCCGGGACAGGGGGCGAGCTCCTACGAGCAGTACTTC.

This clone was recorded a few times. At one end the junction does not follow the germline gene, possibly because of a read error. This sample also contains other DNA sequences that code for the same CDR3. The genes are TRBV10-3 and TRBJ1-1, with D hard to call. The CDR3 loop spans 15 amino acids. Germline CDR1 ENHRY, CDR2 SYGVKD. This CDR3 is CAISELRTTNTEAFF. As DNA, the CDR3 is TGTGCCATCAGTGAGTTGAGGACTACGAACACTGAAGCCTTCTTT.